The 24 T cell receptor beta chains given below trace back to one sample, sequenced in a study of T cell responses to AZD1222 COVID-19 vaccine. Profiling relied on immunoSEQ multiplex PCR, and the TCRdb table lists in-frame clones only, not all of them. Of approximately 190,000 clones listed, roughly 91% are singletons. The material was peripheral blood, obtained on day 0 of AZD1222 vaccination. All receptors come from an adult in good health.

This chain connects TRBV12-3 or TRBV12-4 to TRBJ2-7, with D unresolved. This CDR3 is built from 12 residues. V was cut by 0 bases and J by 4 bases, with 4 bases left in between. DNA for the CDR3: TGTGCCAGCAGTTTAGCAGTTTACGAGCAGTACTTC. Translation gives CASSLAVYEQYF.

V gene TRBV10-3 combines with J gene TRBJ2-5, with D perhaps given as TRBD1 or TRBD2 (5 bases each). Germline CDR1 reads ENHRY; CDR2 reads SYGVKD. V lost 5 bases and J 2 bases, leaving 15 bases between the germline ends. CDR3 size: 15 residues. The DNA for the CDR3 is TGTGCCATCAGTCCCGGGGCTACAGAACAAGAGACCCAGTACTTC. Amino acids: CAISPGATEQETQYF.

The V gene is TRBV5-1, the J gene TRBJ2-6; D ambiguous. CDR3 length: 17 residues. Germline V gene lookup returns CDR1 SGHRS and CDR2 YFSETQ. Between the trimmed V and J ends, which lost 2 bases and 0 bases, there was a span of 12 bases. Here the CDR3 reads CASSFSSPRSGANVLTF. CDR3 bases: TGCGCCAGCAGCTTCTCATCTCCCCGCTCTGGGGCCAACGTCCTGACTTTC. The complete variable domain, with remaining parts taken from reference TRBV5-1 and TRBJ2-6, reads KAGVTQTPRYLIKTRGQQVTLSCSPISGHRSVSWYQQTPGQGLQFLFEYFSETQRNKGNFPGRFSGRQFSNSRSEMNVSTLELGDSALYLCASSFSSPRSGANVLTFGAGSRLTVL.

The rearrangement joins TRBV5-1 to TRBJ2-3, with D tentatively TRBD1 (6 bases). The CDR3 runs to 13 residues. Trimming took off 2 bases at V and 5 bases at J, with 9 bases between the two ends. Germline V CDR1 and CDR2: SGHRS, YFSETQ. CDR3 sequence: CASSFWGRDTQYF. The CDR3 DNA is TGCGCCAGCAGCTTTTGGGGGCGAGATACGCAGTATTTT.

V is TRBV12-5 and J is TRBJ1-3; D unclear. Between the trimmed V and J ends, which lost 0 bases and 0 bases, there was a span of 15 bases. This CDR3 is 18 amino acids long. Germline CDR1 reads LGHNT; CDR2 reads FRNRAP. The CDR3 DNA reads TGTGCTAGTGGTTTGGTGGTCGGCTATAATAGCTCTGGAAACACCATATATTTT. It encodes CASGLVVGYNSSGNTIYF.

The chain couples TRBV24-1 to TRBJ2-1; 11 bases map to TRBD2. The J segment lost 6 bases and the V segment lost 4 bases, leaving 7 bases of the junction unmatched. CDR1 and CDR2 from the germline V gene are KGHDR and SFDVKD. The CDR3 is 16 residues long. The CDR3 loop is CATSEPTSGTLNEQFF. Written as DNA, the CDR3 is TGTGCCACCAGTGAACCGACTAGCGGGACCCTCAATGAGCAGTTCTTC.

In this sample, this clone turned up once. This chain links TRBV2 with TRBJ1-1; 8 nucleotides align to TRBD1. This CDR3 spans 14 amino acids. Unmatched junction bases numbered 12, after V lost 9 bases and J lost 6 bases. The V gene's germline CDR1 is SNHLY and CDR2 FYNNEI. This CDR3 is CARQGGLGIAEAFF. The CDR3 DNA is TGTGCCAGACAGGGGGGCCTTGGAATCGCTGAAGCTTTCTTT.

The chain couples TRBV7-9 to TRBJ2-1; D is perhaps TRBD2 (6 bases). Germline V lookup: CDR1 SEHNR, CDR2 FQNEAQ (reference sequence). V was trimmed by 4 bases and J by 4 bases, leaving 8 bases between them. This CDR3 spans 13 amino acids. The DNA of the CDR3 is TGTGCCAGCAGCTGGGACTTATACAATGAGCAGTTCTTC. This gives the protein CASSWDLYNEQFF.

The chain joins TRBV6-1 to TRBJ2-7; D is ambiguous. This CDR3 spans 14 amino acids. Trimming pared 1 base from V and 1 base from J, leaving 8 bases between. Looked up from germline, CDR1 is MNHNS and CDR2 is SASEGT. The CDR3 is CASSEVPPSYEQYF. The DNA of the CDR3 is TGTGCCAGCAGTGAAGTCCCCCCGTCCTACGAGCAGTACTTC.

The gene calls are TRBV6-6 and TRBJ2-5, with a weak D call TRBD2 (5 bases). Trimming removed 4 bases at V and 5 bases at J, with 17 bases between. This CDR3 spans 15 amino acids. CDR1 MNHNY and CDR2 SVGAGI come from the germline V gene (reference sequence). CDR3 nucleotides: TGTGCCAGCAGTTGGCGTTCGGAGGCCGGGGAGACCCAGTACTTC. This encodes CASSWRSEAGETQYF.

This sequence joins TRBV2 and TRBJ2-1; TRBD2 agrees at 8 bases. The CDR3 has 15 amino acids. J gave up 3 bases and V 6 bases, and 7 bases lay outside the gene matches. Germline loops: CDR1 SNHLY, CDR2 FYNNEI. CDR3 coding DNA: TGTGCCAGCAGGAAAGCGGGGGCCAACTACAATGAGCAGTTCTTC. It yields the protein CASRKAGANYNEQFF.

This clone occurred once. This chain uses TRBV7-9 with TRBJ2-3, with D uncertain. The CDR3 consists of 12 residues. Trimming shortened V by 8 bases and J by 0 bases, and 6 bases separated the two germline ends. Germline V gene data show CDR1 as SEHNR and CDR2 as FQNEAQ (reference sequence). CDR3 in DNA: TGTGCCAGCGTCACTAGCACAGATACGCAGTATTTT. Its translation: CASVTSTDTQYF.

The CDR3 sequence: CASSPSPYLNTEAFF. In nucleotides, the CDR3 is TGTGCCAGCAGCCCTAGCCCTTACTTGAACACTGAAGCTTTCTTT. This sequence joins TRBV7-3 and TRBJ1-1; no clear D. CDR1 is SGHTA, CDR2 FQGTGA, per germline. The CDR3 consists of 15 residues. The V end lost 5 bases, the J end lost 0 bases, and 13 bases lay between the germline ends.

This clone was seen a single time. This chain uses TRBV19 with TRBJ1-5, with 9 bases that match TRBD1. The CDR3 has 15 residues. The V and J ends lost 5 bases and 6 bases, in that order; junction bases with no gene match: 8. Germline lookup yields CDR1 LNHDA and CDR2 SQIVND (reference sequence). CDR3 region: CASSPVGQGRQPQHF. CDR3 DNA sequence: TGTGCCAGTAGTCCAGTGGGACAGGGTCGTCAGCCCCAGCATTTT. Looking up the rest from reference TRBV19 and TRBJ1-5 gives the full variable domain: DGGITQSPKYLFRKEGQNVTLSCEQNLNHDAMYWYRQDPGQGLRLIYYSQIVNDFQKGDIAEGYSVSREKKESFPLTVTSAQKNPTAFYLCASSPVGQGRQPQHFGDGTRLSIL.

The genes are TRBV28 and TRBJ1-5, with D unclear. Trimming cost V 1 base and J 3 bases, with 10 bases left between them. This CDR3 is built from 15 residues. Germline V CDR1 and CDR2: MDHEN, SYDVKM. CDR3 DNA sequence: TGTGCCAGCAGTTTATTGTCCAGCTACAATCAGCCCCAGCATTTT. Protein: CASSLLSSYNQPQHF.

The rearrangement links TRBV6-5 to TRBJ1-2, with 10 bases identical to TRBD1. Germline V gene lookup returns CDR1 MNHEY and CDR2 SVGAGI. The CDR3 totals 14 residues. The V and J ends lost 6 bases and 2 bases, in that order; junction bases with no gene match: 3. CDR3 protein: CASSWTGGNYGYTF. CDR3 coding DNA: TGTGCCAGCAGCTGGACAGGGGGGAACTATGGCTACACCTTC.

DNA of the CDR3: TGTGCCAGCAGGCCGCCGACCCGTTCCAATTCACCCCTCCACTTT. Protein product: CASRPPTRSNSPLHF. The V gene is TRBV27, the J gene TRBJ1-6, with D uncertain. The CDR3 extends over 15 amino acids. From germline, CDR1 is MNHEY and CDR2 SMNVEV (reference sequence). V was shortened by 6 bases and J by 7 bases, with 16 bases between the two germline ends.

The chain is built from TRBV6-5 and TRBJ2-7; maybe TRBD1 (6 bases). V shed 5 bases and J shed 6 bases, with 11 bases lying between them. Per germline, CDR1 MNHEY and CDR2 SVGAGI. This CDR3 contains 12 residues. CDR3: CASSHRDFEQYF. CDR3 nucleotide sequence: TGTGCCAGCAGTCACAGGGATTTCGAGCAGTACTTC.

The J gene is TRBJ1-2, the V gene TRBV27; 8 bases align to TRBD1. There are 13 residues in the CDR3. Germline CDR1 is MNHEY and CDR2 is SMNVEV (reference sequence). J lost 4 bases, V lost 6 bases, and 4 bases had no gene match. CDR3 bases: TGTGCCAGCAGGGGACAGGTGAGCTATGGCTACACCTTC. Amino acids: CASRGQVSYGYTF.

The V gene is TRBV18, the J gene TRBJ2-7; D is undetermined. CDR3 length equals 14 residues. The germline V gene encodes CDR1 KGHSH and CDR2 LQKENI. Trimming removed 2 bases from V and 2 bases from J, with 10 bases in between. The CDR3 spells CASSPSADTYEQYF. The DNA of the CDR3 is TGTGCCAGCTCACCATCGGCTGATACCTACGAGCAGTACTTC. The full variable domain, rest sourced from reference TRBV18 and TRBJ2-7, is NAGVMQNPRHLVRRRGQEARLRCSPMKGHSHVYWYRQLPEEGLKFMVYLQKENIIDESGMPKERFSAEFPKEGPSILRIQQVVRGDSAAYFCASSPSADTYEQYFGPGTRLTVT.

This chain joins TRBV7-9 and TRBJ2-1; D not certain. From germline, CDR1 is SEHNR and CDR2 FQNEAQ (reference sequence). The V and J ends lost 2 bases and 7 bases respectively, with 3 bases between them. The length of the CDR3 is 11 residues. The CDR3 here is CASSLINEQFF. CDR3 sequence (DNA): TGTGCCAGCAGCTTAATTAATGAGCAGTTCTTC.

The chain is built from TRBV6-5 and TRBJ2-3, with D possibly being TRBD1 (6 bases). V was pared by 2 bases and J by 0 bases, with 9 bases between. The germline V gene encodes CDR1 MNHEY and CDR2 SVGAGI. CDR3 length equals 15 residues. The CDR3 sequence: CASSYAGVSTDTQYF. For the CDR3, the DNA is TGTGCCAGCAGTTACGCAGGGGTTAGCACAGATACGCAGTATTTT.

The chain combines TRBV7-2 with TRBJ1-1, with a possible D match to TRBD1 (5 bases). V lost 2 bases and J 7 bases, leaving 14 bases between the germline ends. This CDR3 has 14 amino acids. Germline V lookup: CDR1 SGHTA, CDR2 FQGNSA. The CDR3 bases are TGTGCCAGCAGCTTATTGCGGACAAGGGGTGAAGCTTTCTTT. This codes for CASSLLRTRGEAFF. Filled out from reference TRBV7-2 and TRBJ1-1, the complete variable domain reads GAGVSQSPSNKVTEKGKDVELRCDPISGHTALYWYRQSLGQGLEFLIYFQGNSAPDKSGLPSDRFSAERTGGSVSTLTIQRTQQEDSAVYLCASSLLRTRGEAFFGQGTRLTVV.

This rearrangement joins TRBV5-6 to TRBJ2-7; the match to TRBD1 covers 8 bases. Germline CDR1 is SGHDT and CDR2 is YYEEEE. J was trimmed by 2 bases and V by 3 bases; bases with no gene match: 7. The CDR3 loop spans 15 amino acids. The CDR3 loop is CASSSAPGGPYEQYF. CDR3 DNA: TGTGCCAGCAGCTCAGCTCCAGGGGGCCCCTACGAGCAGTACTTC.